A single sample is the source of the 18 T cell receptor beta chains below, sequenced in a study of cytomegalovirus exposure and HLA in healthy donors. PCR primers comprised 60 Vbeta and 13 Jbeta primers. TCRdb keeps only in-frame clones here, not all; method: immunoSEQ multiplex PCR. This sample contains around 120,000 clones. Source material: PBMCs. Every receptor here comes from a man aged 45-65 years in good health and CMV-seronegative.

The rearrangement joins TRBV5-6 to TRBJ2-5; D may be TRBD2 (7 bases). With 4 bases removed from V and 5 bases from J, the gap between germline ends came to 21 bases. The CDR3 runs to 16 residues. Germline CDR1 is SGHDT and CDR2 is YYEEEE. The CDR3 region has the DNA TGTGCCAGCAGCGAGTCGGGGGGCCCTCCTAGGGAGACCCAGTACTTC. Translation: CASSESGGPPRETQYF.

The chain combines TRBV7-2 with TRBJ1-2, with no clear D. V lost 2 bases to trimming and J lost 4 bases, with 11 bases between them. The CDR3 consists of 14 residues. Germline V gives CDR1 SGHTA, CDR2 FQGNSA. The CDR3 is CASSLFGGSYGYTF. CDR3 DNA: TGTGCCAGCAGCTTATTTGGCGGCAGCTATGGCTACACCTTC.

V usage is TRBV7-2 and J usage is TRBJ2-7; D possibly corresponds to TRBD1 (6 bases). The V end was cut by 5 bases, the J end by 2 bases, with 10 bases between. CDR1 and CDR2 (germline): SGHTA, FQGNSA. This CDR3 comprises 13 residues. CDR3 DNA sequence: TGTGCCAGCAGCACCACAGGGACCTACGAGCAGTACTTC. It translates to CASSTTGTYEQYF.

The CDR3 nucleotides read TGTGCCAGCAGCGCTTATTCGACAGGGGGCTTTGGCTACACCTTC. Translated: CASSAYSTGGFGYTF. V and J are TRBV5-6 and TRBJ1-2; 10 positions match TRBD1. The J segment lost 7 bases and the V segment lost 4 bases, leaving 10 bases of the junction unmatched. CDR1 and CDR2 from the germline V gene are SGHDT and YYEEEE. CDR3 length equals 15 residues.

J is TRBJ1-1 and V is TRBV5-5; no definite D call. The germline V gene encodes CDR1 SGHKS and CDR2 YYEKEE (reference sequence). The CDR3 runs 13 residues. V was trimmed by 4 bases and J by 1 base, leaving 8 bases between them. For the CDR3, the DNA is TGTGCCAGCAGCCTTCAGTGGAACACTGAAGCTTTCTTT. This translates into CASSLQWNTEAFF.

The V gene is TRBV19, the J gene TRBJ1-5, with 8 bases identical to TRBD1. V shed 9 bases and J 6 bases; nucleotides not matched to a gene: 7. The CDR3 consists of 13 residues. CDR1 LNHDA and CDR2 SQIVND come from the germline V gene (reference sequence). CDR3 coding DNA: TGTGCCAGCGAAACAGGGGGTAGTCAGCCCCAGCATTTT. It translates to CASETGGSQPQHF.

This chain links TRBV30 with TRBJ1-3; no firm D call. Germline CDR1 is GTSNPN and CDR2 is SVGIG (reference sequence). V was pared by 5 bases and J by 9 bases, with 8 bases between. The CDR3 sequence is 10 residues long. In DNA, the CDR3 is TGTGCCTGGGAGGGCAGCACCATATATTTT. It specifies CAWEGSTIYF.

The chain has TRBV19 and TRBJ1-1, with 9 bases fitting TRBD1. Per the germline V gene, CDR1 is LNHDA and CDR2 is SQIVND (reference sequence). The CDR3 is made up of 15 amino acids. J gave up 6 bases and V 5 bases, and 10 bases lay outside the gene matches. CDR3 region: CASSDVNRGLAEAFF. The CDR3 DNA sequence: TGTGCCAGTAGTGATGTGAACAGGGGGCTTGCTGAAGCTTTCTTT.

The CDR3 reads CALHRGANTEAFF. The CDR3 DNA reads as TGTGCCTTACACAGGGGCGCGAACACTGAAGCTTTCTTT. The J gene is TRBJ1-1, the V gene TRBV30, with 7 bases fitting TRBD1. This CDR3 has 13 amino acids. Germline V lookup: CDR1 GTSNPN, CDR2 SVGIG (reference sequence). With V trimmed by 7 bases and J by 1 base, 6 bases remained unmatched.

This sequence joins TRBV11-3 and TRBJ1-1; D possibly corresponds to TRBD1 (5 bases). Trimming took off 5 bases at V and 1 base at J, with 17 bases between the two ends. The CDR3 spans 16 residues. CDR1 SGHNT and CDR2 YENEEA come from the germline V gene. The CDR3 sequence: CASSARPGHQNTEAFF. The CDR3 coding sequence is TGTGCCAGCAGCGCCCGCCCCGGACACCAGAACACTGAAGCTTTCTTT.

Concerning this clone: Other DNA sequences within the sample encode an identical CDR3. This chain connects TRBV30 to TRBJ2-7, with D perhaps TRBD1 (6 bases). V was pared by 6 bases and J by 5 bases, with 17 bases between. CDR1 is GTSNPN and CDR2 is SVGIG in the germline V gene (reference sequence). The CDR3 sequence is 13 residues long. CDR3 in DNA: TGTGCCTGCGACGAAGGGGGTCGGAACGAGCAGTACTTC. Its protein product is CACDEGGRNEQYF.

The rearrangement uses TRBV6-5 and TRBJ2-7, with D perhaps matching TRBD2 (8 bases). CDR3 size: 12 residues. CDR1 and CDR2 from the germline V gene are MNHEY and SVGAGI. Trimming took 6 bases from V and 9 from J, leaving 15 bases between them. CDR3 loop: CASRPGGGGQYF. DNA for the CDR3: TGTGCCAGCAGGCCGGGAGGGGGCGGGCAGTACTTC.

J is TRBJ1-2 and V is TRBV9; D gene uncertain. V was shortened by 4 bases and J by 7 bases, with 14 bases between the two germline ends. Germline CDR1 and CDR2: SGDLS and YYNGEE. CDR3 length equals 13 residues. The CDR3 nucleotides are TGTGCCAGCAGCTCCGAGGGCAGTATTGGCTACACCTTC. It yields the protein CASSSEGSIGYTF.

V gene TRBV25-1 combines with J gene TRBJ2-7; 10 nucleotides agree with TRBD2. The CDR3 covers 14 residues. V trimming: 8 bases; J trimming: 4 bases; junction bases outside the gene matches: 8. Germline values: CDR1 MGHDK, CDR2 SYGVNS. The CDR3 spells CASSSMTSGYEQYF. The CDR3 DNA is TGTGCCAGCTCCTCAATGACTAGCGGGTACGAGCAGTACTTC.

The chain couples TRBV6-1 to TRBJ2-3, with D perhaps TRBD2 (6 bases). Trimming pared 9 bases from V and 0 bases from J, leaving 10 bases between. CDR1 and CDR2 (germline): MNHNS, SASEGT. The CDR3 length is 13 residues. The DNA of the CDR3 is TGTGCCAGTGTCCTAGCGAGCACAGATACGCAGTATTTT. Residues: CASVLASTDTQYF.

The genes are TRBV30 and TRBJ1-1; 7 bases agree with TRBD1. The V gene end was trimmed by 4 bases and the J gene end by 2 bases; junction bases not matched to a gene: 7. Germline-derived CDR1 and CDR2 are GTSNPN and SVGIG (reference sequence). The CDR3 consists of 14 residues. Here the CDR3 DNA reads TGTGCCTGGATCCTGGACAGGCTAAACACTGAAGCTTTCTTT. Residues: CAWILDRLNTEAFF.

V is TRBV19 and J is TRBJ2-1; 7 bases match TRBD2. The trim removed 1 base at V and 9 bases at J, leaving 3 bases unmatched. Germline CDR1 is LNHDA and CDR2 is SQIVND (reference sequence). CDR3 length: 13 residues. In DNA, the CDR3 is TGTGCCAGTAGTATAGCGGGGGGAGTTGAGCAGTTCTTC. Translated: CASSIAGGVEQFF.

The J gene is TRBJ1-1, the V gene TRBV6-5; no definite D call. From germline, CDR1 is MNHEY and CDR2 SVGAGI. CDR3 length equals 14 residues. V lost 2 bases, J lost 6 bases, and 13 bases lay in between. DNA for the CDR3: TGTGCCAGCAGTTACAGCGCCTGGGTTCCTGAAGCTTTCTTT. Protein product: CASSYSAWVPEAFF.